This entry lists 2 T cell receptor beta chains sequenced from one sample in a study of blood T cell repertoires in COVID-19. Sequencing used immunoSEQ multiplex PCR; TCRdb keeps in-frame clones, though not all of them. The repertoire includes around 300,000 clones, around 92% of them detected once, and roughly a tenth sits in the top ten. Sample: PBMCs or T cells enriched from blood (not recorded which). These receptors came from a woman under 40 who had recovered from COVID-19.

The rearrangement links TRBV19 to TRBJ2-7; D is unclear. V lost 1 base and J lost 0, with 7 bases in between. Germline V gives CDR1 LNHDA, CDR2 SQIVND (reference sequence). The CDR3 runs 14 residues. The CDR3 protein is CASSIAKSSYEQYF. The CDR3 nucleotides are TGTGCCAGTAGTATAGCTAAGAGCTCCTACGAGCAGTACTTC.

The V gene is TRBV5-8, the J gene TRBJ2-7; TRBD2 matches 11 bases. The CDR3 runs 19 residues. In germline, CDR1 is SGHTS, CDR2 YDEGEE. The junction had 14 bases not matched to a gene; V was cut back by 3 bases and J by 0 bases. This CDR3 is CASSYMRGLAGLTSYEQYF. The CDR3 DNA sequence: TGTGCCAGCAGCTATATGCGAGGACTAGCGGGCTTAACCTCCTACGAGCAGTACTTC.